The next 26 T cell receptor beta chains were all read from a single sample in a study of glioma-infiltrating T cells after dendritic cell vaccination. TCRdb's table, derived via immunoSEQ multiplex PCR, lists solely in-frame clones and lacks some. The table has about 87,000 clones, around 90% seen once. The starting material was blood, obtained before dendritic cell vaccination. Receptor source: a human donor with glioblastoma.

This chain joins TRBV29-1 and TRBJ1-1; D is possibly TRBD1 (5 bases). V was shortened by 4 bases and J by 1 base, with 10 bases between the two germline ends. The CDR3 spans 13 residues. Germline-derived CDR1 and CDR2 are SQVTM and ANQGSEA. The CDR3: CSVGQRTNTEAFF. The DNA for the CDR3 is TGCAGCGTTGGACAGCGAACGAACACTGAAGCTTTCTTT.

This clone was detected a few times. This chain connects TRBV11-2 to TRBJ1-2; D not resolved. This CDR3 contains 12 residues. V was pared by 4 bases and J by 0 bases, with 3 bases between. CDR1 and CDR2 (germline): SGHAT, FQNNGV. CDR3 loop: CASSSSNYGYTF. In nucleotides, the CDR3 is TGTGCCAGCAGCTCCTCTAACTATGGCTACACCTTC.

J is TRBJ1-2 and V is TRBV19; possibly TRBD1 for D (5 bases). This CDR3 contains 14 residues. Germline CDR1 is LNHDA and CDR2 is SQIVND (reference sequence). V was shortened by 5 bases and J by 0 bases, with 10 bases between the two germline ends. CDR3 nucleotides: TGTGCCAGTAGTGGAGACAGAGCTAACTATGGCTACACCTTC. It codes for CASSGDRANYGYTF. The full variable domain, with the rest looked up from reference TRBV19 and TRBJ1-2, is DGGITQSPKYLFRKEGQNVTLSCEQNLNHDAMYWYRQDPGQGLRLIYYSQIVNDFQKGDIAEGYSVSREKKESFPLTVTSAQKNPTAFYLCASSGDRANYGYTFGSGTRLTVV.

This chain uses TRBV4-1 with TRBJ2-2; a possible D gene is TRBD2 (7 bases). V shed 4 bases and J shed 3 bases, with 21 bases lying between them. The length of the CDR3 is 18 residues. Germline lookup yields CDR1 MGHRA and CDR2 YSYEKL. Here the CDR3 reads CASSLGGGWGRDTGELFF. The CDR3 DNA reads TGCGCCAGCAGCCTAGGGGGGGGTTGGGGCAGGGACACCGGGGAGCTGTTTTTT.

V is TRBV19 and J is TRBJ2-2, with 8 bases fitting TRBD1. CDR3 length: 19 amino acids. V was clipped by 0 bases and J by 3 bases; unmatched bases: 12. The germline gives CDR1 LNHDA, CDR2 SQIVND (reference sequence). The CDR3 bases are TGTGCCAGTAGTATAGATCCGCCTGCCACAGGGGGGCACACCGGGGAGCTGTTTTTT. Amino acid sequence: CASSIDPPATGGHTGELFF.

The count of this clone is one. The chain uses TRBV5-1 and TRBJ1-2; no clear D. This CDR3 comprises 12 residues. V was shortened by 3 bases and J by 3 bases, with 6 bases between the two germline ends. The germline V gene encodes CDR1 SGHRS and CDR2 YFSETQ. The CDR3 sequence: CASSSGDYGYTF. DNA of the CDR3: TGCGCCAGCAGCTCGGGAGACTATGGCTACACCTTC.

The rearrangement uses TRBV5-1 and TRBJ2-1; D perhaps matches TRBD1 (5 bases). The CDR3 runs to 13 residues. Between the trimmed V and J ends, which lost 0 bases and 6 bases, there was a span of 7 bases. CDR1 and CDR2 from the germline V gene are SGHRS and YFSETQ. In DNA, the CDR3 is TGCGCCAGCAGCTTGGGACAGACCAATGAGCAGTTCTTC. This sequence encodes CASSLGQTNEQFF.

The genes are TRBV2 and TRBJ2-1; 10 nucleotides align to TRBD2. The CDR3 contains 15 residues. The J segment lost 9 bases and the V segment lost 1 base, leaving 6 bases of the junction unmatched. CDR1 is SNHLY, CDR2 FYNNEI, per germline. The CDR3 region is CASSEGLAGVAEQFF. Written as DNA, the CDR3 is TGTGCCAGCAGTGAAGGGCTAGCGGGAGTTGCTGAGCAGTTCTTC.

This clone has a single count. The chain links TRBV4-1 to TRBJ1-2, with 10 bases identical to TRBD1. The trim removed 4 bases at V and 0 bases at J, leaving 11 bases unmatched. The CDR3 is 18 amino acids. Germline V gene lookup returns CDR1 MGHRA and CDR2 YSYEKL. CDR3 sequence (DNA): TGCGCCAGCAGCCCGGCCATGGGGACAGGGGCCACTAACTATGGCTACACCTTC. It specifies CASSPAMGTGATNYGYTF.

This chain uses TRBV6-6 with TRBJ2-1, with D tentatively TRBD2 (6 bases). CDR3 length: 12 amino acids. The V end was cut by 11 bases, the J end by 6 bases, with 14 bases between. Looked up from germline, CDR1 is MNHNY and CDR2 is SVGAGI (reference sequence). The CDR3 bases are TGTGCCCTCGGAGGGTCCCCCAATGAGCAGTTCTTC. Protein product: CALGGSPNEQFF.

This chain connects TRBV7-9 to TRBJ2-1, with TRBD2 identical over 9 bases. Germline V lookup: CDR1 SEHNR, CDR2 FQNEAQ (reference sequence). This CDR3 comprises 15 residues. J was trimmed by 8 bases and V by 3 bases; bases with no gene match: 8. The CDR3 DNA sequence: TGTGCCAGCAGCTTCCCAGCGGGAGGCAGGGATGAGCAGTTCTTC. Its translation: CASSFPAGGRDEQFF.

This chain's CDR3 is CASSQPRGTLGTEAFF. The DNA for the CDR3 is TGCGCCAGCAGCCAGCCTAGGGGGACGTTAGGCACTGAAGCTTTCTTT. The V call is TRBV23-1, the J call TRBJ1-1, with TRBD1 as a possible D gene (6 bases). Being an ORF, TRBV23-1 has a function that is uncertain. With 6 bases removed from V and 4 bases from J, the gap between germline ends came to 21 bases. The CDR3 loop spans 16 amino acids.

The chain combines TRBV18 with TRBJ1-4; D is uncertain. V lost 2 bases to trimming and J lost 0 bases, with 4 bases between them. Germline loops: CDR1 KGHSH, CDR2 LQKENI. CDR3 length: 14 amino acids. The DNA for the CDR3 is TGTGCCAGCTCACCAGGAGCAACTAATGAAAAACTGTTTTTT. It is translated as CASSPGATNEKLFF.

This clone has more than one count but fewer than ten. The V call is TRBV2, the J call TRBJ1-3; D call uncertain. The CDR3 has 12 amino acids. The V end was cut by 4 bases, the J end by 4 bases, with 5 bases between. The germline V gene has CDR1 SNHLY and CDR2 FYNNEI. CDR3 bases: TGTGCCAGCAGTGTTATGGGAAACACCATATATTTT. Its protein product is CASSVMGNTIYF.

V is TRBV7-9 and J is TRBJ2-2, with 7 nucleotides matching TRBD1. The germline V gene encodes CDR1 SEHNR and CDR2 FQNEAQ (reference sequence). The J segment lost 7 bases and the V segment lost 5 bases, leaving 7 bases of the junction unmatched. The CDR3 extends over 14 amino acids. The DNA of the CDR3 is TGTGCCAGCAGCCTACAGGGGAGTAACGGGGAGCTGTTTTTT. Amino acid sequence: CASSLQGSNGELFF. Full variable domain (outside the CDR3, taken from reference TRBV7-9 and TRBJ2-2): DTGVSQNPRHKITKRGQNVTFRCDPISEHNRLYWYRQTLGQGPEFLTYFQNEAQLEKSRLLSDRFSAERPKGSFSTLEIQRTEQGDSAMYLCASSLQGSNGELFFGEGSRLTVL.

This clone appeared once. The chain has TRBV5-6 and TRBJ1-2; D is unclear. Germline CDR1 is SGHDT and CDR2 is YYEEEE. The CDR3 covers 14 residues. The V gene lost 0 bases and the J gene lost 2 bases, with 8 bases spanning the gap. The CDR3 region has the DNA TGTGCCAGCAGCTTGGGACTCACAAACTATGGCTACACCTTC. Protein: CASSLGLTNYGYTF.

The J gene is TRBJ2-5, the V gene TRBV19; possible D gene TRBD1, 5 bases. The CDR3 totals 15 residues. CDR1 and CDR2 from the germline V gene are LNHDA and SQIVND (reference sequence). V was trimmed by 3 bases and J by 2 bases, leaving 13 bases between them. In DNA, the CDR3 is TGTGCCAGTAGTATTTCACAGGTAGATCAAGAGACCCAGTACTTC. This codes for CASSISQVDQETQYF.

This clone appeared a few times. This sequence joins TRBV5-1 and TRBJ2-7, with 7 positions matching TRBD2. The CDR3 contains 15 residues. Germline CDR1 reads SGHRS; CDR2 reads YFSETQ. The trim removed 4 bases at V and 4 bases at J, leaving 11 bases unmatched. In DNA form, the CDR3 reads TGCGCCAGCAGCCTTTCTTTAGCGGGCTGGTACGAGCAGTACTTC. Residues: CASSLSLAGWYEQYF. Full variable domain (remainder filled in from reference TRBV5-1 and TRBJ2-7): KAGVTQTPRYLIKTRGQQVTLSCSPISGHRSVSWYQQTPGQGLQFLFEYFSETQRNKGNFPGRFSGRQFSNSRSEMNVSTLELGDSALYLCASSLSLAGWYEQYFGPGTRLTVT.

This clone was seen a handful of times. The CDR3 nucleotides are TGTGCCAGCAGCTTGACGGGGGGTAGCACCGGGGAGCTGTTTTTT. It codes for CASSLTGGSTGELFF. The rearrangement uses TRBV7-3 and TRBJ2-2; 7 bases map to TRBD2. V lost 3 bases, J lost 4 bases, and 5 bases stayed unmatched. The germline gives CDR1 SGHTA, CDR2 FQGTGA. The CDR3 contains 15 residues.

The chain carries TRBV7-3 and TRBJ2-1; 14 bases match TRBD2. Germline loops: CDR1 SGHTA, CDR2 FQGTGA. This CDR3 comprises 18 residues. The junction had 6 bases not matched to a gene; V was cut back by 4 bases and J by 1 base. CDR3 amino acids: CASSSRTSGGHSYNEQFF. The CDR3 nucleotides are TGTGCCAGCAGCTCCAGGACTAGCGGGGGGCATTCCTACAATGAGCAGTTCTTC.

V and J are TRBV28 and TRBJ1-5; the D gene is possibly TRBD1 (6 bases). Germline V CDR1 and CDR2: MDHEN, SYDVKM. The CDR3 is made up of 13 amino acids. Trimming shortened V by 11 bases and J by 2 bases, and 13 bases separated the two germline ends. The CDR3 coding sequence is TGTGCCGACGGCAGGGGAGGCAATCAGCCCCAGCATTTT. This translates into CADGRGGNQPQHF.

The chain has TRBV12-5 and TRBJ2-3; D gene uncertain. Germline CDR1 and CDR2: LGHNT and FRNRAP. This CDR3 is 13 amino acids long. The germline V and J ends were trimmed by 2 bases and 2 bases, with 5 bases remaining between them. The CDR3 region is CASGLSITDTQYF. In DNA form, the CDR3 reads TGTGCTAGTGGTTTGTCCATCACAGATACGCAGTATTTT.

The J gene is TRBJ2-3, the V gene TRBV4-1; 7 bases are shared with TRBD2. The V gene's germline CDR1 is MGHRA and CDR2 YSYEKL. CDR3 size: 15 residues. J was trimmed by 2 bases and V by 5 bases; bases with no gene match: 7. DNA of the CDR3: TGCGCCAGCAGCTCCCTAGCGGACAACACAGATACGCAGTATTTT. Translated, it gives CASSSLADNTDTQYF.

The chain couples TRBV6-1 to TRBJ1-5; no clear D gene. This CDR3 comprises 14 residues. CDR1 is MNHNS and CDR2 is SASEGT in the germline V gene. The V end lost 4 bases, the J end lost 11 bases, and 18 bases lay between the germline ends. The CDR3, as DNA: TGTGCCAGCAGTGGTGACGGCTCCAAGCGGTCCCAGCATTTT. The encoded protein is CASSGDGSKRSQHF.

The chain links TRBV5-6 to TRBJ1-1; 9 positions match TRBD1. V lost 2 bases and J lost 3; bases outside the gene matches: 8. CDR1 SGHDT and CDR2 YYEEEE come from the germline V gene. CDR3 length equals 16 residues. CDR3 region: CASSLGDREEYTEAFF. CDR3 nucleotide sequence: TGTGCCAGCAGCTTAGGGGACAGGGAGGAGTACACTGAAGCTTTCTTT. The full variable domain, completed using reference TRBV5-6 and TRBJ1-1, is DAGVTQSPTHLIKTRGQQVTLRCSPKSGHDTVSWYQQALGQGPQFIFQYYEEEERQRGNFPDRFSGHQFPNYSSELNVNALLLGDSALYLCASSLGDREEYTEAFFGQGTRLTVV.

The V call is TRBV30, the J call TRBJ1-1; D might be TRBD1 (5 bases). Trimming removed 0 bases from V and 4 bases from J, with 15 bases in between. There are 15 residues in the CDR3. Germline V lookup: CDR1 GTSNPN, CDR2 SVGIG (reference sequence). The CDR3 region is CAWSVEGRQRTEAFF. Written as DNA, the CDR3 is TGTGCCTGGAGTGTCGAGGGGAGGCAGCGCACTGAAGCTTTCTTT.